The 3 T cell receptor beta chains in this list originate from one sample, sequenced in a study of T cell changes during pregnancy in multiple sclerosis. Sequenced by immunoSEQ multiplex PCR; TCRdb stores in-frame clones only, minus some. The sample has approximately 88,000 clones; roughly 92% are singletons. The sequencing here drew on peripheral blood, taken in the first trimester of pregnancy. The receptors come from a female donor with multiple sclerosis, enrolled in a pregnancy study.

This chain links TRBV7-8 with TRBJ2-7; D perhaps matches TRBD2 (5 bases). Trimming took off 1 base at V and 3 bases at J, with 19 bases between the two ends. The length of the CDR3 is 17 residues. The germline gives CDR1 SGHVS, CDR2 FQNEAQ. This chain's CDR3 is CASSLVGSNHLVYEQYF. CDR3 in DNA: TGTGCCAGCAGCTTAGTGGGGAGTAACCACCTAGTCTACGAGCAGTACTTC. Looking up the rest from reference TRBV7-8 and TRBJ2-7 gives the full variable domain: GAGVSQSPRYKVAKRGQDVALRCDPISGHVSLFWYQQALGQGPEFLTYFQNEAQLDKSGLPSDRFFAERPEGSVSTLKIQRTQQEDSAVYLCASSLVGSNHLVYEQYFGPGTRLTVT.

V gene TRBV7-7 combines with J gene TRBJ2-7; 9 bases match TRBD1. The CDR3 covers 13 residues. The germline V gene has CDR1 SSHAT and CDR2 FNYEAQ (reference sequence). CDR3 in DNA: TGTGCTACCGACCGGGACAGGGAGTACGAGCAGTACTTC. Protein sequence: CATDRDREYEQYF.

The CDR3 region is CASSPGLAGSDTQYF. The CDR3 nucleotides are TGCGCCAGCAGCCCGGGACTAGCGGGTTCAGATACGCAGTATTTT. The chain has TRBV5-1 and TRBJ2-3; 12 nucleotides match TRBD2. The V segment lost 4 bases and the J segment 4 bases; nucleotides outside the gene matches: 4. The CDR3 has 15 amino acids. Looked up from germline, CDR1 is SGHRS and CDR2 is YFSETQ. The full variable domain, with the rest looked up from reference TRBV5-1 and TRBJ2-3, is KAGVTQTPRYLIKTRGQQVTLSCSPISGHRSVSWYQQTPGQGLQFLFEYFSETQRNKGNFPGRFSGRQFSNSRSEMNVSTLELGDSALYLCASSPGLAGSDTQYFGPGTRLTVL.